This T cell receptor beta chain was profiled in a study of T cell responses to AZD1222 COVID-19 vaccine. Whole-study findings and limits: Spike-specific TCR breadth and depth both grew after two AZD1222 doses. Baseline antibody screening turned up just a handful of seropositive AZD1222 recipients. Repertoire collection took place solely once the T cell response had peaked.

On this clone itself: Its antigen is unknown.

Some clones are missing from TCRdb's copy, which holds only in-frame ones; the method was immunoSEQ multiplex PCR. The table has some 60,000 clones, about 80% seen once. Second-dose schedules of about 4 or about 12 weeks were combined. The TCR sequence derives from an adult who received the AZD1222 COVID-19 vaccine. The material was peripheral blood, obtained 28 days after the second AZD1222 dose.

The CDR3 here is CASSPRSGKEKLFF. In DNA, the CDR3 is TGTGCCAGTAGTCCTCGGAGTGGAAAGGAAAAACTGTTTTTT. The chain employs TRBV19 and TRBJ1-4; unclear D gene. Germline V gene data show CDR1 as LNHDA and CDR2 as SQIVND (reference sequence). The CDR3 is 14 residues long. The V end was cut by 5 bases, the J end by 8 bases, with 15 bases between.